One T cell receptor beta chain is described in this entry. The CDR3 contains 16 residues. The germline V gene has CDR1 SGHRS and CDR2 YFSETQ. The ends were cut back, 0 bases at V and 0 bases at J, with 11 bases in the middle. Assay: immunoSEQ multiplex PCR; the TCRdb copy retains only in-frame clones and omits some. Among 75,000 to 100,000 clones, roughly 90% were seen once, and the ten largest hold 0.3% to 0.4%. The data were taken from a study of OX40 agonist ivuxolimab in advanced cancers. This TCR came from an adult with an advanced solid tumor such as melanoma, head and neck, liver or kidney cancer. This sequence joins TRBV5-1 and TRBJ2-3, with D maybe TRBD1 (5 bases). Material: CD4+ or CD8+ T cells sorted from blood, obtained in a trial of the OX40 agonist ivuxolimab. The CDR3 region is CASSLGGASSTDTQYF. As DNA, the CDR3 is TGCGCCAGCAGCTTGGGTGGGGCCTCTAGCACAGATACGCAGTATTTT. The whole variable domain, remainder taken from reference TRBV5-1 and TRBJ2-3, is KAGVTQTPRYLIKTRGQQVTLSCSPISGHRSVSWYQQTPGQGLQFLFEYFSETQRNKGNFPGRFSGRQFSNSRSEMNVSTLELGDSALYLCASSLGGASSTDTQYFGPGTRLTVL.